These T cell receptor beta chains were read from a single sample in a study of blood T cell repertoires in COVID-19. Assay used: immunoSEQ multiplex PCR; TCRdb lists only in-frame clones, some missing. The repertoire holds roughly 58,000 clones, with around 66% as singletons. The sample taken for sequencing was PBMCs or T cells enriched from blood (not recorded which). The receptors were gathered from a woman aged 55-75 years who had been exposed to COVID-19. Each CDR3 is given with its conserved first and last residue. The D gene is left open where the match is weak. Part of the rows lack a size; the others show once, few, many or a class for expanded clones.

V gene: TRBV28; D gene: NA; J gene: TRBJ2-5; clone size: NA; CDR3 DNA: TGTGCCAGCAGCAGACAGATCGGGGAGACCCAGTACTTC; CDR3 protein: CASSRQIGETQYF
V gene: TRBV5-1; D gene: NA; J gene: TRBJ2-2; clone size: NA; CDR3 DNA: TGCGCCAGCAGCTTGGCCATAGGGGCGGGGACCGGGGAGCTGTTTTTT; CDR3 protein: CASSLAIGAGTGELFF
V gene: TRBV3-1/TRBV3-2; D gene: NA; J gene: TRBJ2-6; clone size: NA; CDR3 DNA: TGTGCCAGCAGCCAGGTGGGGGCTTCTTCTGGGGCCAACGTCCTGACTTTC; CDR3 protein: CASSQVGASSGANVLTF
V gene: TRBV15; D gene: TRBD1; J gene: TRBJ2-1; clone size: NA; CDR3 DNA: TGTGCCACCAGCGACCGGACAGGGCCCAATGAGCAGTTCTTC; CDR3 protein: CATSDRTGPNEQFF
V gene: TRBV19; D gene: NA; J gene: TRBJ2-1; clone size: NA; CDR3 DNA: TGTGCCAGTAAAGTGACTAGCTCCTACAATGAGCAGTTCTTC; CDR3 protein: CASKVTSSYNEQFF
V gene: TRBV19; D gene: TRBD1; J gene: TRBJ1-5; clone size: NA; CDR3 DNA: TGTGCCTCTCGACTAGGACAGGGCAATCAGCCCCAGCATTTT; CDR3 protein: CASRLGQGNQPQHF
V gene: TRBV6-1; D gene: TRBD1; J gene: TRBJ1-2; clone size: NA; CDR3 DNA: TGTGCCAGCAGTGAACCCGGGACAGGGATAAACTATGGCTACACCTTC; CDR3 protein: CASSEPGTGINYGYTF
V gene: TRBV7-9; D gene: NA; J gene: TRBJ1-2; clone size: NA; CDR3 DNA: TGTGCCAGCAGCATAAACTATGGCTACACCTTC; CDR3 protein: CASSINYGYTF
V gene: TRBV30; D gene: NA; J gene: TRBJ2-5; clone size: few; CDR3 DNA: TGTGCCTGGAGTACTTTAGAGACCCAGTACTTC; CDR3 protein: CAWSTLETQYF
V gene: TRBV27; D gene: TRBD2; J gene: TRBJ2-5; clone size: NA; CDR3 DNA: TGTGCCAGCAGTTTCTTTGGGGGAGGGAGGACCCAGTACTTC; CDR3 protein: CASSFFGGGRTQYF
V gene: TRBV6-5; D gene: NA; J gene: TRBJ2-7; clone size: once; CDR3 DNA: TGTGCCAGCAGTCCCGTTATTTATTACGAGCAGTACTTC; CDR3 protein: CASSPVIYYEQYF
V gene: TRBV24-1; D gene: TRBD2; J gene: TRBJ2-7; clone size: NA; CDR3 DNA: TGTGCCACCAGTGATAGGATCGGGGGGGGGCTCTACGAGCAGTACTTC; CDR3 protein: CATSDRIGGGLYEQYF
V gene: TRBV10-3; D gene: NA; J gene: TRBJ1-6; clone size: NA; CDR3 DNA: TGTGCCACCGCGGGGCAGGCCGAATCACCCCTCCACTTT; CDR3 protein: CATAGQAESPLHF
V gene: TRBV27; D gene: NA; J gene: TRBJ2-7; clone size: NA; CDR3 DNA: TGTGCCAGCAGTCCACAGGGACTACAAGGCTACGAGCAGTACTTC; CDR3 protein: CASSPQGLQGYEQYF
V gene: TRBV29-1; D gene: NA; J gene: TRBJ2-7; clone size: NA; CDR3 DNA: TGCAGCGTTGAGGCAGGGACCTACGAGCAGTACTTC; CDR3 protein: CSVEAGTYEQYF
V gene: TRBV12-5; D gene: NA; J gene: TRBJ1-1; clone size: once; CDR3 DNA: TGTGCTAGTGGTTTGGTACATGGGGTTGAGGGTGAAGCTTTCTTT; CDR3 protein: CASGLVHGVEGEAFF
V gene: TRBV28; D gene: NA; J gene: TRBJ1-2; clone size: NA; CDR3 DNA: TGTGCCAGCAGCCCTTCGGGGGGTGGCTACACCTTC; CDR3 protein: CASSPSGGGYTF
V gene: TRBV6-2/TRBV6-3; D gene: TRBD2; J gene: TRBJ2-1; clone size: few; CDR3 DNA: TGTGCCAGCAGTTACCCTAGTAGACTAGCGGGAGGAACCATCAATGAGCAGTTCTTC; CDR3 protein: CASSYPSRLAGGTINEQFF
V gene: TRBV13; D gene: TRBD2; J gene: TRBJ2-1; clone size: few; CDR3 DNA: TGTGCCAGCAGCTTAACTTTCTCGGGGCTAGCGGCCCCAGAGCAGTTCTTC; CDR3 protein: CASSLTFSGLAAPEQFF
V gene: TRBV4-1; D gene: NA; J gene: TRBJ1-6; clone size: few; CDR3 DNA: TGCGCCAGCAGCCAAGAAATGGGCAGGGCGACCCTGCGGAATTCACCCCTCCACTTT; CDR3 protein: CASSQEMGRATLRNSPLHF
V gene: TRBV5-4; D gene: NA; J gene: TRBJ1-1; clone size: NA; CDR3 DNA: TGTGCCAGCAGCCCCTCAGGGGTCGTGTACACTGAAGCTTTCTTT; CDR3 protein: CASSPSGVVYTEAFF
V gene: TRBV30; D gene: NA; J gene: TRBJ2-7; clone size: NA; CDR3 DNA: TGTGCCTGGAACAGGGCCCCCTACGAGCAGTACTTC; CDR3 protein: CAWNRAPYEQYF
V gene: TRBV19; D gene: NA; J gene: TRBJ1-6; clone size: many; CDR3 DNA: TGTGCCACGGGGGACTATAATTCACCCCTCCACTTT; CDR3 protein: CATGDYNSPLHF
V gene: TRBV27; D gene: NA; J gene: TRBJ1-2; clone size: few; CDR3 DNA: TGTGCCAGCAGTTACTACAAGGATTCTCCCTATGGCTACACCTTC; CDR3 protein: CASSYYKDSPYGYTF
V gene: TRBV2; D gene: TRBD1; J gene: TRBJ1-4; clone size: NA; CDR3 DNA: TGTGCCAGTCTGACAGGGAAGGGTGAAAAACTGTTTTTT; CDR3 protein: CASLTGKGEKLFF
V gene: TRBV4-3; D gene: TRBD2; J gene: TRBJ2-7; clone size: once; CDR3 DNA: TGCGCCAGCAGCCAAGATGCAGTCGCCCCGGGACTAGCGGGAGGTGAGCAGTACTTC; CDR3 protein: CASSQDAVAPGLAGGEQYF
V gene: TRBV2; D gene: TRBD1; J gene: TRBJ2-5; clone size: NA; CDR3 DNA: TGTGCCAGCAGTGGGGACAGTCAAGAGACCCAGTACTTC; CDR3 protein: CASSGDSQETQYF
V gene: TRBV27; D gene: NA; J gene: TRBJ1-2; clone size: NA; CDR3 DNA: TGTGCCAGCAGGTCGGAGGGAACAACGCTTTATGGCTACACCTTC; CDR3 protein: CASRSEGTTLYGYTF
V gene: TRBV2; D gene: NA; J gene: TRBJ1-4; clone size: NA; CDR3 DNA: TGTGCCAGCAGTCAGGGAACAGGTGGGGAAAAACTGTTTTTT; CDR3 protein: CASSQGTGGEKLFF
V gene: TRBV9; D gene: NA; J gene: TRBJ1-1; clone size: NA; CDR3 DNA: TGTGCCAGCAGCCAACGAACAGGGAACACTGAAGCTTTCTTT; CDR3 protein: CASSQRTGNTEAFF
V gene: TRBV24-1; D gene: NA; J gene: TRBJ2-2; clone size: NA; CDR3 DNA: TGTGCCACCAGTCTACAGGGCCTCGGGGAGCTGTTTTTT; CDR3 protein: CATSLQGLGELFF
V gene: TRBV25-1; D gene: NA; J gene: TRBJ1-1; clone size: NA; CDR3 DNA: TGTGCCAGCAGTGAGGCAGGGTTGGTCGCTGAAGCTTTCTTT; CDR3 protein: CASSEAGLVAEAFF
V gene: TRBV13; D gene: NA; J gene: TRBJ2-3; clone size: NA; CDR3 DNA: TGTGCCAGCAGCCGCTCCGTGGGCGACCTTAGCACAGATACGCAGTATTTT; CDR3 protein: CASSRSVGDLSTDTQYF
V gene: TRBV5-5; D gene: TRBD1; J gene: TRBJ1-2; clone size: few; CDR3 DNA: TGTGCCAGCAGCTTGAGCAGGGGGCAATTCAATGGCTACACCTTC; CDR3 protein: CASSLSRGQFNGYTF
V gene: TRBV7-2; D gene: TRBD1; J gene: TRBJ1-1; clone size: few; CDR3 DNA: TGTGCCAGCGCACAGGGGGAACCGGACAGGGAAGCTTTCTTT; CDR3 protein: CASAQGEPDREAFF
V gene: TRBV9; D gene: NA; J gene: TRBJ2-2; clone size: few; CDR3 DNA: TGTGCCAGCAGCGTAGCAACAACAACCGGGGAGCTGTTTTTT; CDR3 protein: CASSVATTTGELFF
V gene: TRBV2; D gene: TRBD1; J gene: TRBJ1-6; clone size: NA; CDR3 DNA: TGTGCCAGCAGCTCGGGACAGGGTCCTTCACCCCTCCACTTT; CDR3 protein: CASSSGQGPSPLHF
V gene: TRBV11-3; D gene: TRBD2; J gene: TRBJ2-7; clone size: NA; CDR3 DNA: TGTGCCAGCAGCTTTGGGACTAGCGACTCCTACGAGCAGTACTTC; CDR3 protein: CASSFGTSDSYEQYF
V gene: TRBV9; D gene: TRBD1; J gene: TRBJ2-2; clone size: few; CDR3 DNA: TGTGCCAGCAGACCCGGGGCAGGGGGAACCGGGGAGCTGTTTTTT; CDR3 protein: CASRPGAGGTGELFF
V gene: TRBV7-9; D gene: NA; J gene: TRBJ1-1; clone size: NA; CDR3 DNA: TGTGCCAGCAGCTTAGCTGGAGAGAACACTGAAGCTTTCTTT; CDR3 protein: CASSLAGENTEAFF
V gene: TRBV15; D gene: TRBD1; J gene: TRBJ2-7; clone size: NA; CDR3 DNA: TGTGCCACCAGTGGGGACAGGGGAGGCGAGCAGTACTTC; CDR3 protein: CATSGDRGGEQYF
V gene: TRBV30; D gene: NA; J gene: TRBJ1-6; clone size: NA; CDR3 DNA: TGTGCCTCCAAACATCGAGCAGGGCGCTCCTATAATTCACCCCTCCACTTT; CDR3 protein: CASKHRAGRSYNSPLHF
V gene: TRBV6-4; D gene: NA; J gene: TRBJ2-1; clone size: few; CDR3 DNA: TGTGCCAGCAGTGACGTTGCGGATTCCTTTAATGAGCAGTTCTTC; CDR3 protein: CASSDVADSFNEQFF
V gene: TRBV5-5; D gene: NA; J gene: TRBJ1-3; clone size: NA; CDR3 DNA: TGTGCCAGCAGCACCGGACTCGTTATAGGAAACACCATATATTTT; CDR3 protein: CASSTGLVIGNTIYF
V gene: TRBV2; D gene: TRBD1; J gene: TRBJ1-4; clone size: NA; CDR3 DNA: TGTGCCAGCAGTGTCACAGGGGGCGAAAAACTGTTTTTT; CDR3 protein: CASSVTGGEKLFF
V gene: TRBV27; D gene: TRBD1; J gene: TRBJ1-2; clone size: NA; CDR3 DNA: TGTGCCAGCAGTGAAAACGACAGGGACTATGGCTACACCTTC; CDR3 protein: CASSENDRDYGYTF
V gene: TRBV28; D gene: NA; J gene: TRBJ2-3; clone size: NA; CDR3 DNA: TGTGCCAGCAGTTTAGGTAGTAGGGGTCATACGCAGTATTTT; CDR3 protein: CASSLGSRGHTQYF
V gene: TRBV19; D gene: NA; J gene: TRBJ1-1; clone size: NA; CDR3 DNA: TGTGCCAGTAGGCCGAGAGACTTGAACACTGAAGCTTTCTTT; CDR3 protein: CASRPRDLNTEAFF
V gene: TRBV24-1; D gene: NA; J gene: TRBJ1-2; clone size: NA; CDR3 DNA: TGTGCCACCTACTCTCAGGGGAATGGCTACACCTTC; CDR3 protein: CATYSQGNGYTF